These 6 T cell receptor beta chains were all obtained from the same sample, sequenced in a study of glioma-infiltrating T cells. The iRepertoire nested amplicon-rescue multiplex PCR amplified TCR alpha and beta CDR3s from RNA. TCRdb re-analysed the multiplex PCR reads in MiXCR, keeping a single row per CDR3 protein. Among around 350,000 distinct CDR3 sequences listed, 41% were seen once. Sequencing used glioma tissue, nonneoplastic brain tissue, or PBMCs (not recorded which). The source of these receptors is a human donor with low-grade glioma or glioblastoma, undergoing nonglioma brain surgery, or in good health (not recorded which).

This clonotype has at least ten counts. The gene calls are TRBV28 and TRBJ2-1; weak D call: TRBD2 (6 bases). The V gene lost 6 bases and the J gene lost 7 bases, with 19 bases spanning the gap. The CDR3 length is 15 residues. Germline CDR1 and CDR2: MDHEN and SYDVKM. CDR3 in amino acids: CASSSLSGGRNEQFF. CDR3 DNA sequence: TGTGCCAGCAGCTCCCTGTCAGGAGGGCGGAATGAGCAGTTCTTC.

Concerning this clonotype: A far larger clone is a single base away, which makes a read error likely. This sequence joins TRBV5-6 and TRBJ2-5; D call uncertain. The length of the CDR3 is 11 residues. Trimming left V 4 bases short and J 2 bases short, with 3 bases between. Germline lookup yields CDR1 SGHDT and CDR2 YYEEEE. CDR3 nucleotide sequence: TGTGCCAGCAGCGTACAAGAGACCCAGTACTTC. Encoded protein: CASSVQETQYF.

The V gene is TRBV19, the J gene TRBJ1-1; no firm D call. The germline V gene encodes CDR1 LNHDA and CDR2 SQIVND (reference sequence). Trimming left V 6 bases short and J 3 bases short, with 5 bases between. This CDR3 contains 11 residues. CDR3: CASRDYTEAFF. The CDR3 coding sequence is TGTGCCAGTAGGGATTACACTGAAGCTTTCTTT. The full variable domain, in which reference TRBV19 and TRBJ1-1 provide the parts outside the CDR3, is DGGITQSPKYLFRKEGQNVTLSCEQNLNHDAMYWYRQDPGQGLRLIYYSQIVNDFQKGDIAEGYSVSREKKESFPLTVTSAQKNPTAFYLCASRDYTEAFFGQGTRLTVV.

With regard to this clonotype: This may stem from a read error, because a much larger clone lies one nucleotide away. The V gene is TRBV20-1, the J gene TRBJ2-1, with 8 bases identical to TRBD2. Germline V gene lookup returns CDR1 DFQATT and CDR2 SNEGSKA (reference sequence). The CDR3 runs to 12 residues. CDR3 nucleotide sequence: TGCAGAGGGGCTAGCGGGCTTAATGAGCAGTTCTTC. It is translated as CRGASGLNEQFF.

This sequence joins TRBV5-1 and TRBJ1-5; D is uncertain. The germline CDR1 and CDR2 sequences are SGHRS and YFSETQ. The CDR3 runs 13 residues. V lost 5 bases and J 4 bases, leaving 10 bases between the germline ends. The CDR3 DNA sequence: TGCGCCAGCAGATTTGAACCTAATCAGCCCCAGCATTTT. Translated, it gives CASRFEPNQPQHF.

This clonotype was recorded a few times. Written as DNA, the CDR3 is TGTGCCAGCAGCTTAGCGTCTCGACAGGGGAGGACTGAAGCTTTCTTT. Protein: CASSLASRQGRTEAFF. The chain is built from TRBV7-2 and TRBJ1-1, with 8 nucleotides matching TRBD1. The CDR3 loop spans 16 amino acids. CDR1 is SGHTA and CDR2 is FQGNSA in the germline V gene. J was trimmed by 5 bases and V by 0 bases; bases with no gene match: 8.